This T cell receptor (beta chain) was profiled in a study of cytomegalovirus exposure and HLA in healthy donors. Whole-study results and caveats: Sequencing likely produced, as an artifact, a cluster of highly shared sequence variants. What TCR beta sequences reportedly achieved was accurate prediction of HLA-A and HLA-B alleles in most subjects. Earlier analysis found most TCR beta V segments productive about 90% or about 30% of the time.

Germline loops: CDR1 SGHNT, CDR2 YYREEE (reference sequence). The V gene lost 0 bases and the J gene lost 7 bases, with 10 bases spanning the gap. The CDR3 is made up of 13 amino acids. As for this clone: The antigen is undetermined.

In the PCR, 60 Vbeta and 13 Jbeta primers were used. Some clones are missing from TCRdb's copy, which holds only in-frame ones; the method was immunoSEQ multiplex PCR. In the table there are about 110,000 clones, around 78% of which are singletons. Sequenced input: PBMCs. This TCR came from a woman under 40 in good health and CMV-seronegative. V is TRBV5-4 and J is TRBJ1-2, with TRBD1 as a possible D gene (5 bases). CDR3 in amino acids: CASSLGQGLGYTF. In DNA form, the CDR3 reads TGTGCCAGCAGCTTGGGTCAGGGACTTGGCTACACCTTC.